One and the same sample provided the 7 T cell receptor beta chains below, sequenced in a study of T cells in localized non-small cell lung cancer. The data were produced by immunoSEQ multiplex PCR, yet TCRdb's version contains in-frame clones alone and is incomplete. The sample comprises 50,000 to 75,000 clones, approximately 91% of which are singletons, and about 20% rests with the top ten. Sequencing was performed on peripheral blood, taken before any cancer treatment. These receptor sequences come from a man aged 35-75 years with stage I lung adenocarcinoma.

In regard to this clone: The limits of the CDR3 on the DNA are not certain, so only TCRdb's listed CDR3 is given. The rearrangement links TRBV6-5 to TRBJ2-1; TRBD1, the table's D call, lacks a check against the DNA. Germline CDR1 is MNHEY and CDR2 is SVGAGI. Termini included, the CDR3 measures 16 amino acids. CDR3 residues: CASSSSTASSYNEQFF.

The rearrangement joins TRBV11-2 to TRBJ2-7; D gene ambiguous. Trimming removed 5 bases from V and 2 bases from J, with 10 bases in between. Looked up from germline, CDR1 is SGHAT and CDR2 is FQNNGV. This CDR3 spans 13 amino acids. Written as DNA, the CDR3 is TGTGCCAGCAGCCAAACAGCTACCTACGAGCAGTACTTC. Residues: CASSQTATYEQYF.

The rearrangement links TRBV7-9 to TRBJ2-1, with 11 bases fitting TRBD2. V was clipped by 2 bases and J by 8 bases; unmatched bases: 5. In germline, CDR1 is SEHNR, CDR2 FQNEAQ (reference sequence). The CDR3 is 15 amino acids. The CDR3 sequence: CASSLTSGSLDEQFF. The CDR3 DNA follows: TGTGCCAGCAGCTTAACTAGCGGGAGTTTAGATGAGCAGTTCTTC.

This chain links TRBV19 with TRBJ1-1; the D gene is possibly TRBD1 (5 bases). The CDR3 covers 14 residues. Germline-derived CDR1 and CDR2 are LNHDA and SQIVND (reference sequence). Trimming took off 3 bases at V and 4 bases at J, with 12 bases between the two ends. CDR3 DNA: TGTGCCAGTAGTATCTGGGGCCAATCCACTGAAGCTTTCTTT. The encoded protein is CASSIWGQSTEAFF.

The chain carries TRBV30 and TRBJ1-3; D unclear. The CDR3 extends over 13 amino acids. Germline V gives CDR1 GTSNPN, CDR2 SVGIG (reference sequence). The germline V and J ends were trimmed by 4 bases and 4 bases, with 11 bases remaining between them. Here the CDR3 DNA reads TGTGCCTGGATCCTGGGCGGCGGAAACACCATATATTTT. It codes for CAWILGGGNTIYF.

This chain joins TRBV19 and TRBJ1-1; D unclear. Per germline, CDR1 LNHDA and CDR2 SQIVND (reference sequence). The CDR3 spans 13 residues. Trimming stripped 3 bases from V and 0 bases from J, with 5 bases between. The CDR3 DNA sequence: TGTGCCAGTAGTATCCAGATGAACACTGAAGCTTTCTTT. Translated: CASSIQMNTEAFF. Full variable domain (missing parts from reference TRBV19 and TRBJ1-1): DGGITQSPKYLFRKEGQNVTLSCEQNLNHDAMYWYRQDPGQGLRLIYYSQIVNDFQKGDIAEGYSVSREKKESFPLTVTSAQKNPTAFYLCASSIQMNTEAFFGQGTRLTVV.

This chain uses TRBV2 with TRBJ1-2; the D is unclear. This CDR3 is 13 amino acids long. Germline loops: CDR1 SNHLY, CDR2 FYNNEI. The V end was cut by 11 bases, the J end by 8 bases, with 21 bases between. The CDR3, as DNA: TGTGCCGGCCGCGGAGGGTGGGCGGAAGGCTACACCTTC. As protein: CAGRGGWAEGYTF.